Shown below are 11 T cell receptor beta chains from a single sample sequenced in a study of blood T cells in healthy people across ages. Primed by a sample-barcoded 5' primer and a J-beta primer mix, a second PCR proceeded for 7 to 11 cycles. TCRdb fed the 5' RACE reads into MiXCR, producing one record per CDR3 protein. The sample contains around 700,000 distinct CDR3 sequences, around 25% of which appear only once. These data also featured in a second study, about T cells of mothers and their children.

Sequenced sample: blood. These receptors came from a boy aged 5-17 years in good health.

This clonotype has only a few counts. The rearrangement links TRBV4-3 to TRBJ2-7, with D maybe TRBD1 (6 bases). The ends were cut back, 0 bases at V and 4 bases at J, with 10 bases in the middle. CDR1 LGHNA and CDR2 YSLEER come from the germline V gene. This CDR3 spans 14 amino acids. The CDR3 bases are TGCGCCAGCAGCCAAGAACGGACAGCGTACGAGCAGTACTTC. This translates into CASSQERTAYEQYF.

This chain uses TRBV12-3 or TRBV12-4 with TRBJ2-5; 8 bases fit TRBD1. The CDR3 length is 15 residues. V was clipped by 5 bases and J by 5 bases; unmatched bases: 10. The CDR3 DNA reads as TGTGCCAGCAGTATCGACAGGGGCCGGGAGGAGACCCAGTACTTC. Amino acids: CASSIDRGREETQYF.

The V gene is TRBV25-1, the J gene TRBJ2-5; perhaps D is TRBD1 or TRBD2 (5 bases each). With 4 bases removed from V and 2 bases from J, the gap between germline ends came to 11 bases. CDR1 is MGHDK and CDR2 is SYGVNS in the germline V gene. This CDR3 is built from 14 residues. The CDR3 reads CASSGDGIQETQYF. As DNA, the CDR3 is TGTGCCAGCAGTGGGGACGGAATACAAGAGACCCAGTACTTC.

The V and J genes are TRBV5-1 and TRBJ2-5; tentative D call: TRBD1 (6 bases). Trimming took 0 bases from V and 1 from J, leaving 13 bases between them. This CDR3 region has 16 residues. The germline gives CDR1 SGHRS, CDR2 YFSETQ. CDR3 DNA sequence: TGCGCCAGCAGCTTGGGGCCAGGGGTCCCCCAAGAGACCCAGTACTTC. It codes for CASSLGPGVPQETQYF.

As concerns this clonotype: The junction departs from germline at one end; a sequencing error may be responsible. This chain joins TRBV12-3 or TRBV12-4 and TRBJ2-3; no definite D call. The CDR3 spans 14 residues. This CDR3 is CASSSGISTDAQYF. CDR3 in DNA: TGTGCCAGCAGTTCTGGGATAAGCACAGATGCGCAGTATTTT.

The CDR3 loop is CASSLGLAGGPYEQYF. Here the CDR3 DNA reads TGCGCCAGCAGCCTCGGACTAGCGGGAGGACCCTACGAGCAGTACTTC. This chain links TRBV5-1 with TRBJ2-7, with 14 bases that match TRBD2. CDR1 SGHRS and CDR2 YFSETQ come from the germline V gene. V dropped 4 bases and J dropped 2; count of bases not matched to a gene: 5. This CDR3 is 16 amino acids long.

V is TRBV7-9 and J is TRBJ2-1, with D hard to call. Trimming stripped 3 bases from V and 4 bases from J, with 7 bases between. Germline CDR1 reads SEHNR; CDR2 reads FQNEAQ (reference sequence). This CDR3 contains 13 residues. CDR3 amino acids: CASSFHPYNEQFF. CDR3 in DNA: TGTGCCAGCAGCTTCCACCCTTACAATGAGCAGTTCTTC.

This clonotype appeared a few times. Here the CDR3 reads CSVQGTVGGNTIYF. CDR3 DNA sequence: TGCAGCGTCCAAGGGACAGTCGGGGGAAACACCATATATTTT. The chain links TRBV29-1 to TRBJ1-3; 7 nucleotides line up with TRBD1. CDR1 is SQVTM, CDR2 ANQGSEA, per germline. V lost 6 bases to trimming and J lost 4 bases; unmatched junction nucleotides: 9. The CDR3 runs 14 residues.

V is TRBV12-3 or TRBV12-4 and J is TRBJ2-3, with D perhaps given as TRBD1 or TRBD2 (5 bases each). The CDR3 is 18 amino acids. The V end was cut by 2 bases, the J end by 4 bases, with 22 bases between. The CDR3 sequence is CASSLQGVGRASADTQYF. CDR3 nucleotides: TGTGCCAGCAGTTTACAGGGAGTGGGGAGAGCGAGCGCAGATACGCAGTATTTT.

The chain uses TRBV13 and TRBJ2-5; 9 bases fit TRBD2. V shed 4 bases and J 5 bases; nucleotides not matched to a gene: 8. This CDR3 spans 15 amino acids. The V gene's germline CDR1 is PRHDT and CDR2 FYEKMQ (reference sequence). CDR3 residues: CASSYSGGSSETQYF. The CDR3 nucleotides read TGTGCCAGCAGCTACAGCGGGGGGTCCTCCGAGACCCAGTACTTC. Drawing the rest from reference TRBV13 and TRBJ2-5, the complete variable domain is AAGVIQSPRHLIKEKRETATLKCYPIPRHDTVYWYQQGPGQDPQFLISFYEKMQSDKGSIPDRFSAQQFSDYHSELNMSSLELGDSALYFCASSYSGGSSETQYFGPGTRLLVL.

The chain recombines TRBV10-3 with TRBJ2-7; D is ambiguous. CDR1 is ENHRY and CDR2 is SYGVKD in the germline V gene. The CDR3 totals 15 residues. V was trimmed by 2 bases and J by 0 bases, leaving 11 bases between them. In DNA form, the CDR3 reads TGTGCCATCAGTGAGCAGGCAGATACCTCCTACGAGCAGTACTTC. Its translation is CAISEQADTSYEQYF.